The present entry profiles one T cell receptor beta chain with its context. V was clipped by 0 bases and J by 5 bases, with 8 bases between them. The CDR3 spans 13 residues. Looked up from germline, CDR1 is SGHNT and CDR2 is YENEEA. The data derive from a study of control samples from healthy donors and cancer patients. TCRdb's table, derived via immunoSEQ multiplex PCR, lists solely in-frame clones and lacks some. The table includes about 49,000 clones, 86% detected once. The gene calls are TRBV11-3 and TRBJ2-7; unclear D gene. Sequencing was carried out using PBMCs. The clonotype comes from a woman in her forties or fifties with lung cancer. CDR3 bases: TGTGCCAGCAGCTTAGACTCAACCAACGAGCAGTACTTC. As protein: CASSLDSTNEQYF.